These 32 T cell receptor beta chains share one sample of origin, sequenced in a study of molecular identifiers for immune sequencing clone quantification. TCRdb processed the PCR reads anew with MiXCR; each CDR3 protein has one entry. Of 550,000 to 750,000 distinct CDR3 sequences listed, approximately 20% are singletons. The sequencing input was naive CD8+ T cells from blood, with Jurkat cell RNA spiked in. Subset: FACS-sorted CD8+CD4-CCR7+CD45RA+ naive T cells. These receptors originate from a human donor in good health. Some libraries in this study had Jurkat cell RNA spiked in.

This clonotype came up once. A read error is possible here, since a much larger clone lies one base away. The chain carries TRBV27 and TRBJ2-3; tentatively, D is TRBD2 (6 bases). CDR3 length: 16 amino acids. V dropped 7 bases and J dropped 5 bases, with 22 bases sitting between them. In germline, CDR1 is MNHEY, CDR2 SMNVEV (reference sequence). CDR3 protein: CASNPLYLAPIDTQYF. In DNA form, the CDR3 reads TGTGCCAGCAACCCCCTATATCTAGCGCCCATAGATACGCAGTATTTT.

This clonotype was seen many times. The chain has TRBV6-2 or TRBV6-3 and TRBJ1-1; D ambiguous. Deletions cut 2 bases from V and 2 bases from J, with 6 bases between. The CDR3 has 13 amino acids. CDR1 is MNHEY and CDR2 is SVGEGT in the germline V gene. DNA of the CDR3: TGTGCCAGCAGTTACGGGCACAACACTGAAGCTTTCTTT. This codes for CASSYGHNTEAFF.

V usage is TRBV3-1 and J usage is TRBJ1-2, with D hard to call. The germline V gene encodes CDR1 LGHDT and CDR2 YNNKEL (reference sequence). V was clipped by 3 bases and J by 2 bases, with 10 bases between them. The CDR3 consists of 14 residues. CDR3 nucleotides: TGTGCCAGCAGCCAGCCCGAGATCAACTATGGCTACACCTTC. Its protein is CASSQPEINYGYTF.

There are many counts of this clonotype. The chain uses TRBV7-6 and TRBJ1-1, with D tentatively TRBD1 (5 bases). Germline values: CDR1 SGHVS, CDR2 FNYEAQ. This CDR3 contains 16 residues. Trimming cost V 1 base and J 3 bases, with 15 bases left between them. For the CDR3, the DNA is TGTGCCAGCAGCTTAGAGTCTAGGATAGGGGACACTGAAGCTTTCTTT. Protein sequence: CASSLESRIGDTEAFF.

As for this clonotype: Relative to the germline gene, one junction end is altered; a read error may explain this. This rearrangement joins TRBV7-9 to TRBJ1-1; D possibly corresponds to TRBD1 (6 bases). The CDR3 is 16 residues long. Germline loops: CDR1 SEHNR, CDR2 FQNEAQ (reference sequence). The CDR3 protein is CAGSFTRTDKPTEAFF. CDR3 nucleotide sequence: TGTGCCGGCAGCTTCACGAGGACAGACAAACCCACTGAAGCTTTCTTT.

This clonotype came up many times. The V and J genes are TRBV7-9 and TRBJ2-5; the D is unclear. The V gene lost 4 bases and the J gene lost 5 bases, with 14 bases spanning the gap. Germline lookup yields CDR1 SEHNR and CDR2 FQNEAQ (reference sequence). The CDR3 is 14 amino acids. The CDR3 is CASSSTASQETQYF. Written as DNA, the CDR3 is TGTGCCAGCAGCTCGACCGCATCTCAGGAGACCCAGTACTTC.

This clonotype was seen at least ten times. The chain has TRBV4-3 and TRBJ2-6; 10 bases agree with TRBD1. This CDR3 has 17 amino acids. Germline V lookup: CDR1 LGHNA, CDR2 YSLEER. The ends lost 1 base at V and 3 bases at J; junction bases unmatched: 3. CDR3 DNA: TGCGCCAGCAGCCAAGGGACAGGGGGTCTTGGGGCCAACGTCCTGACTTTC. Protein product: CASSQGTGGLGANVLTF.

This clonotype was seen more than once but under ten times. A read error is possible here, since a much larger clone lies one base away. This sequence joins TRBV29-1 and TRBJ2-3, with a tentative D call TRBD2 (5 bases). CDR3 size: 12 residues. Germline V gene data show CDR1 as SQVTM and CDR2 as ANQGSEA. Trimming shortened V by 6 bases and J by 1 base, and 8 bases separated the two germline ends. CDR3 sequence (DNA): TGCAGCGTGAGGGATCGCACAGATACGCAGTATTTT. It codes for CSVRDRTDTQYF.

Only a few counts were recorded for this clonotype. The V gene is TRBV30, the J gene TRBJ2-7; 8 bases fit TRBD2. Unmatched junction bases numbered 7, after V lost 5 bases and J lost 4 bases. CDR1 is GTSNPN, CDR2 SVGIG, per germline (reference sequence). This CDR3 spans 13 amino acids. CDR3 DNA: TGTGCCTGGGGAGCGGGAGTGAGTTACGAGCAGTACTTC. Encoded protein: CAWGAGVSYEQYF.

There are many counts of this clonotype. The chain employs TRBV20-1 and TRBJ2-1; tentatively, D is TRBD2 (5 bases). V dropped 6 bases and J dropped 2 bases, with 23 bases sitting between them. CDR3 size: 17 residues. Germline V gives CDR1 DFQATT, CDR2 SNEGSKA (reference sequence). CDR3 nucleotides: TGCAGTGCGAGCGAATACCCAAGGTCCGGGACCTACAATGAGCAGTTCTTC. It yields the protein CSASEYPRSGTYNEQFF.

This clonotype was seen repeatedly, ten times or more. The CDR3 loop reads CAWRILRGYTDTQYF. CDR3 in DNA: TGTGCCTGGAGAATCCTGAGGGGGTACACAGATACGCAGTATTTT. The rearrangement uses TRBV30 and TRBJ2-3, with D possibly matching TRBD1 (6 bases). The CDR3 has 15 amino acids. The V gene's germline CDR1 is GTSNPN and CDR2 SVGIG (reference sequence). Trimming stripped 3 bases from V and 2 bases from J, with 15 bases between.

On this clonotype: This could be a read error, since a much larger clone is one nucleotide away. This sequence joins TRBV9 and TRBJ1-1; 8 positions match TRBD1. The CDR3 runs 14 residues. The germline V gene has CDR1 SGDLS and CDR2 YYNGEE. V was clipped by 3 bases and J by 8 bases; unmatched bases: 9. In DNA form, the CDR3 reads TGTGCCAGCAGCGCATTCCAGGGGGCATACGAAGCTTTCTTT. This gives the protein CASSAFQGAYEAFF.

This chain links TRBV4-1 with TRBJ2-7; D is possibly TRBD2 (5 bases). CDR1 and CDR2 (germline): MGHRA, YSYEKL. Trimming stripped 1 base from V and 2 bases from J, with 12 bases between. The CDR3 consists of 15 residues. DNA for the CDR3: TGCGCCAGCAGCCAAGGTTCAAGCGGAACCTACGAGCAGTACTTC. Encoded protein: CASSQGSSGTYEQYF.

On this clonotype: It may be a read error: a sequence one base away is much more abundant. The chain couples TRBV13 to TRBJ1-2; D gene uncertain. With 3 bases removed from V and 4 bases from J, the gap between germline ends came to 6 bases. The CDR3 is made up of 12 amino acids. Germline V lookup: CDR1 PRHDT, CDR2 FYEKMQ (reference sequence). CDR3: CASSFEAYGYTF. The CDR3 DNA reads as TGTGCCAGCAGCTTCGAAGCCTATGGCTACACCTTC.

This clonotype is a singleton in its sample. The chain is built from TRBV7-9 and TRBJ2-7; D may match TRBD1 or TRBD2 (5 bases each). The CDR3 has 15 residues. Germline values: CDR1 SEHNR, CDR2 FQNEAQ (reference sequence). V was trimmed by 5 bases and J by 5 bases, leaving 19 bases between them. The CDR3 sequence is CASSPSQGRGHEQYF. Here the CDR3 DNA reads TGTGCCAGCAGCCCTAGTCAAGGACGGGGCCACGAGCAGTACTTC.

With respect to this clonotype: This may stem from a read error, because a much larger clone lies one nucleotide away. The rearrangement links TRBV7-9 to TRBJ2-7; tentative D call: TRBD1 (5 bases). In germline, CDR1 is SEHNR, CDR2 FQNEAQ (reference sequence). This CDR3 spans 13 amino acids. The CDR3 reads CASSLGGWNEQCF. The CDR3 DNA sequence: TGTGCCAGCAGCTTAGGGGGCTGGAACGAGCAGTGCTTC.

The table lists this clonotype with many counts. The CDR3 here is CASSFGQESSYEQYF. The CDR3 coding sequence is TGTGCCAGCAGTTTTGGACAGGAGAGCTCCTACGAGCAGTACTTC. This rearrangement joins TRBV12-3 or TRBV12-4 to TRBJ2-7, with TRBD1 identical over 7 bases. The CDR3 length is 15 residues. The ends lost 3 bases at V and 0 bases at J; junction bases unmatched: 5.

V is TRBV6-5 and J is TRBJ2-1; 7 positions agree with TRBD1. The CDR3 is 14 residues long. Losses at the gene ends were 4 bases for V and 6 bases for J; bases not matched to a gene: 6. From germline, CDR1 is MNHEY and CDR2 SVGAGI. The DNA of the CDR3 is TGTGCCAGCAGTTTATCGGGACAGATCAATGAGCAGTTCTTC. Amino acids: CASSLSGQINEQFF.

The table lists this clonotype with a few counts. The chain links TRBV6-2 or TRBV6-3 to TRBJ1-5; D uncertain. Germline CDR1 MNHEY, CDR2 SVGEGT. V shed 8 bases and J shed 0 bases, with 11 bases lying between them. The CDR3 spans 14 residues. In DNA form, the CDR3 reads TGTGCCAGCGAACACGGGAATAGCAATCAGCCCCAGCATTTT. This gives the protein CASEHGNSNQPQHF.

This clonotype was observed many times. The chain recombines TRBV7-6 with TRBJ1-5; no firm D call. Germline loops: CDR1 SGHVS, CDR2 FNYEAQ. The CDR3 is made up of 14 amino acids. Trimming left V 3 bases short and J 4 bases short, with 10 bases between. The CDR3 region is CASSFGPGNQPQHF. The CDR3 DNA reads TGTGCCAGCAGCTTTGGTCCGGGGAATCAGCCCCAGCATTTT. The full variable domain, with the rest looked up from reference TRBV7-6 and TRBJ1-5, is GAGVSQSPRYKVTKRGQDVALRCDPISGHVSLYWYRQALGQGPEFLTYFNYEAQQDKSGLPNDRFSAERPEGSISTLTIQRTEQRDSAMYRCASSFGPGNQPQHFGDGTRLSIL.

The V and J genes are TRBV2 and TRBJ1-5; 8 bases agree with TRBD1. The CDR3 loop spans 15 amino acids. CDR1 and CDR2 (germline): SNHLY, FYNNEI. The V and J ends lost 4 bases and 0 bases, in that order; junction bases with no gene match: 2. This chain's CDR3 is CASSGTGFSNQPQHF. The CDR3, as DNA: TGTGCCAGCAGTGGGACAGGGTTTAGCAATCAGCCCCAGCATTTT.

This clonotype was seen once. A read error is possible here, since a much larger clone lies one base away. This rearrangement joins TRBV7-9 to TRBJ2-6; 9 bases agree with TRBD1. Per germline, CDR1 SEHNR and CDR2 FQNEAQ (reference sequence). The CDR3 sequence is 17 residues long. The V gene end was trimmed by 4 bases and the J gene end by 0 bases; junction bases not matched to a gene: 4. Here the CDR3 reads CASSWDRADSGANVLTF. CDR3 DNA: TGTGCCAGCAGCTGGGACAGGGCCGACTCTGGGGCCAACGTCCTGACTTTC.

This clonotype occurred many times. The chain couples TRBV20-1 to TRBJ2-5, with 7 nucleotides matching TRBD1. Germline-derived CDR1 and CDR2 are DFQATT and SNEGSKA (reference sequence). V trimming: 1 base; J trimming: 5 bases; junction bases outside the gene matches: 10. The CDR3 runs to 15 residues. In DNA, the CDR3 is TGCAGTGCTAGAGCGGTTGACAGGGTCGAGGAGACCCAGTACTTC. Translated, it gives CSARAVDRVEETQYF.

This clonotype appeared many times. CDR3 DNA: TGTGCCAGCAGCAGGGGGAGCATGAACACTGAAGCTTTCTTT. Translation: CASSRGSMNTEAFF. The V gene is TRBV7-9, the J gene TRBJ1-1, with D tentatively TRBD1 (6 bases). The CDR3 sequence is 14 residues long. Germline V CDR1 and CDR2: SEHNR, FQNEAQ (reference sequence). Trimming stripped 5 bases from V and 0 bases from J, with 10 bases between.

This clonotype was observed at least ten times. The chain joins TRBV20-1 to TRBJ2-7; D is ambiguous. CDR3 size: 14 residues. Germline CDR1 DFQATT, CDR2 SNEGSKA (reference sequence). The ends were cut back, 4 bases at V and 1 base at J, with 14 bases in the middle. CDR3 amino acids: CSAIGKPSSYEQYF. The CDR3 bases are TGCAGTGCTATAGGGAAGCCGTCATCCTACGAGCAGTACTTC.

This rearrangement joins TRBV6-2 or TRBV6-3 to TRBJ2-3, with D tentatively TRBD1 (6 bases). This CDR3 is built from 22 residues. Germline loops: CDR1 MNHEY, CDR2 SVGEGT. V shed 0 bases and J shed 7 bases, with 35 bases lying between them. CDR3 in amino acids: CASSYSIRGGVWTEDLLYTQYF. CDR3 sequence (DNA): TGTGCCAGCAGTTACTCAATACGAGGGGGAGTGTGGACAGAGGACTTACTATATACGCAGTATTTT.

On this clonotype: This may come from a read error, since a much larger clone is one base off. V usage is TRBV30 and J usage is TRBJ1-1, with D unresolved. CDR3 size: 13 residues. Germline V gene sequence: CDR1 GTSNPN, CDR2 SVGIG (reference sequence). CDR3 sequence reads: CARSESSGTEAFF. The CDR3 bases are TGTGCCAGGAGTGAATCCAGCGGCACTGAAGCTTTCTTT.

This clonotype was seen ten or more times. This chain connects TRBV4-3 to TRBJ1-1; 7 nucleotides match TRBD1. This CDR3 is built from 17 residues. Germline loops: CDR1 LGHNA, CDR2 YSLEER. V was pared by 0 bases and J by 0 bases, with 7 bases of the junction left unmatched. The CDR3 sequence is CASSQDRGQGMNTEAFF. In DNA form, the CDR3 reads TGCGCCAGCAGCCAAGATAGGGGGCAGGGGATGAACACTGAAGCTTTCTTT.

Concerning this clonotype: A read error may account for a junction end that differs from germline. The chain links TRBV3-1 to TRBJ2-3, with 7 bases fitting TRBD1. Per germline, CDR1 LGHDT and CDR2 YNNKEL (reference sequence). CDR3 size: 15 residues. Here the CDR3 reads CASSPGQISTGTQYF. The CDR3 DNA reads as TGTGCCAGCAGCCCGGGACAGATTTCCACAGGTACGCAGTATTTT.

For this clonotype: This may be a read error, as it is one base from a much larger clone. CDR3 loop: CASSPAPGSSYEQYF. The CDR3 bases are TGCGCCAGCAGCCCTGCCCCGGGCAGCTCCTACGAGCAGTACTTC. This rearrangement joins TRBV4-1 to TRBJ2-7; no reliable D call. Germline CDR1 and CDR2: MGHRA and YSYEKL. The CDR3 consists of 15 residues. Trimming removed 4 bases at V and 0 bases at J, with 13 bases between.

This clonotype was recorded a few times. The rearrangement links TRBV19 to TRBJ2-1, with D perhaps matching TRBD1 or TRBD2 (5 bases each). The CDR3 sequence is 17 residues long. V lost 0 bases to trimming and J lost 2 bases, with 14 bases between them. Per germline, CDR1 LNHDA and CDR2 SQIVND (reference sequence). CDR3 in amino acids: CASSIDQGRKAYNEQFF. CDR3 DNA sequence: TGTGCCAGTAGTATAGATCAGGGACGGAAGGCCTACAATGAGCAGTTCTTC.

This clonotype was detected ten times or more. CDR3 region: CASSRTVGRYNEQFF. Written as DNA, the CDR3 is TGTGCCAGCAGCCGGACAGTGGGTCGCTACAATGAGCAGTTCTTC. This chain connects TRBV11-2 to TRBJ2-1; weak D call: TRBD1 (6 bases). The germline V gene has CDR1 SGHAT and CDR2 FQNNGV. Trimming pared 5 bases from V and 3 bases from J, leaving 14 bases between. CDR3 size: 15 residues.